What follows are 7 T cell receptor beta chains derived from one specimen sequenced in a study of shared clonotypes between healthy human individuals. Clones were read by immunoSEQ multiplex PCR, and TCRdb kept only the in-frame ones, dropping some. The sample includes about 1.1 million clones, about 80% of them seen just once. Sequenced input: memory CD4+ T cells from PBMCs. Indicated subset: CD45RA-negative fraction. The receptors originated from a man aged 18 to 29 in good health. Some clones in this sample may be carry-over from other donors' samples.

V and J are TRBV10-3 and TRBJ2-3; the match to TRBD2 covers 13 bases. The ends lost 2 bases at V and 4 bases at J; junction bases unmatched: 6. CDR3 length: 17 residues. Germline V gene lookup returns CDR1 ENHRY and CDR2 SYGVKD. The CDR3 region has the DNA TGTGCCATCAGTGAGCCACTAGCGGGAGGGGGCCCAGATACGCAGTATTTT. Protein product: CAISEPLAGGGPDTQYF.

The chain employs TRBV11-3 and TRBJ2-2; D unclear. The CDR3 sequence is 14 residues long. V gave up 5 bases and J gave up 1 base, with 8 bases separating them. Germline CDR1 SGHNT, CDR2 YENEEA. CDR3 protein: CASSAQVNTGELFF. DNA of the CDR3: TGTGCCAGCAGCGCGCAAGTGAACACCGGGGAGCTGTTTTTT.

The J gene is TRBJ2-7, the V gene TRBV7-8; no clear D gene. Germline V gene sequence: CDR1 SGHVS, CDR2 FQNEAQ. The CDR3 spans 13 residues. The V gene lost 0 bases and the J gene lost 3 bases, with 6 bases spanning the gap. The CDR3 sequence is CASSLASYYEQYF. The DNA of the CDR3 is TGTGCCAGCAGCTTAGCTTCCTACTACGAGCAGTACTTC.

This chain links TRBV18 with TRBJ2-5; unclear D gene. Trimming pared 6 bases from V and 5 bases from J, leaving 7 bases between. This CDR3 spans 11 amino acids. Germline assignment: CDR1 KGHSH and CDR2 LQKENI. The CDR3 sequence: CASSQEETQYF. CDR3 DNA sequence: TGTGCCAGCTCCCAAGAGGAGACCCAGTACTTC.

The chain couples TRBV29-1 to TRBJ2-1; 8 bases match TRBD2. Germline loops: CDR1 SQVTM, CDR2 ANQGSEA. This CDR3 has 14 residues. The junction had 7 bases not matched to a gene; V was cut back by 5 bases and J by 4 bases. CDR3 sequence (DNA): TGCAGCGTTCGAGGAGCGGGAGAGTACAATGAGCAGTTCTTC. The encoded protein is CSVRGAGEYNEQFF.

The chain is built from TRBV6-5 and TRBJ2-7; weak D call: TRBD1 (8 bases). Germline-derived CDR1 and CDR2 are MNHEY and SVGAGI. This CDR3 is 14 amino acids long. V lost 5 bases, J lost 4 bases, and 15 bases lay in between. DNA for the CDR3: TGTGCCAGCAGTCGCTCACAGGGGGGGTACGAGCAGTACTTC. It encodes CASSRSQGGYEQYF.

This clone was counted between two and nine times. The rearrangement joins TRBV4-2 to TRBJ1-3; the D gene is possibly TRBD1 (5 bases). Germline V CDR1 and CDR2: LGHNA, YNFKEQ. The CDR3 consists of 15 residues. V was shortened by 0 bases and J by 4 bases, with 10 bases between the two germline ends. CDR3 sequence reads: CASSQESGNGNTIYF. DNA of the CDR3: TGTGCCAGCAGCCAAGAGTCAGGGAACGGAAACACCATATATTTT.